This entry features one T cell receptor beta chain sequence. With random hexamers, about 0.45 to 1 ug RNA was reverse transcribed. A multiplex approach, immunoSEQ multiplex PCR, amplified TCR beta CDR3 across 54 Vbeta and 13 Jbeta. TCRdb called the immunoSEQ multiplex PCR reads again in MiXCR, with one record for every CDR3 protein. Among 120,000 to 150,000 distinct CDR3 sequences, 85% to 95% were seen once, and the ten largest hold about 0.11%. These data are taken from a study of CD8 T cells in Susac syndrome. TCR beta from blood CD8+ and CD4+ T cells was sequenced. CDR3 size: 13 residues. V shed 4 bases and J shed 6 bases, with 11 bases lying between them. Germline V CDR1 and CDR2: SGDLS, YYNGEE.

The sequence came from a human donor with multiple sclerosis. The chain is built from TRBV9 and TRBJ2-1; no reliable D call. The sequenced material came from CD4+ T cells from PBMCs. The CDR3 DNA is TGTGCCAGCAGCACCGACCCGGGCAATGAGCAGTTCTTC. Its translation is CASSTDPGNEQFF.